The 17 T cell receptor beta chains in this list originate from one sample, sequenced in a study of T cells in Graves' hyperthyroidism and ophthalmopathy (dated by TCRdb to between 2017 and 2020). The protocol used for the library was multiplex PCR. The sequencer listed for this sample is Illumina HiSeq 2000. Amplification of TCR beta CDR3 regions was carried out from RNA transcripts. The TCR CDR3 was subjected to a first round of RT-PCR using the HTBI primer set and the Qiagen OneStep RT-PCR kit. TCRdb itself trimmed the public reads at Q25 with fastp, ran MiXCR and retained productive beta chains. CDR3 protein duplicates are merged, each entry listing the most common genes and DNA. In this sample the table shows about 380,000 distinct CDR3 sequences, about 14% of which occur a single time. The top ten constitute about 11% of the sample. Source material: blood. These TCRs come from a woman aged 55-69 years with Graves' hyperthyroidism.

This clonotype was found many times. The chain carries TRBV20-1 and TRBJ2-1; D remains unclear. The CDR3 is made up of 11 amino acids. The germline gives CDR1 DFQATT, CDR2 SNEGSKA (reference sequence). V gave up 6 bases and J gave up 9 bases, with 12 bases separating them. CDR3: CSANIGVEQFF. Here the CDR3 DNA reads TGCAGTGCAAACATCGGCGTTGAGCAGTTCTTC.

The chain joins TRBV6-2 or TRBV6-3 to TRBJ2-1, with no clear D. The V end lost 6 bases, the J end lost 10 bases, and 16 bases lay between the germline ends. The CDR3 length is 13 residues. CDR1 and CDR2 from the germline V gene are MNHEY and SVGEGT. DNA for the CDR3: TGTGCCAGCAGAGACGAAGACCGTAGCGAGCAGTTCTTC. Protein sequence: CASRDEDRSEQFF.

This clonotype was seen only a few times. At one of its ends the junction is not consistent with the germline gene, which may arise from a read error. CDR3: CASSYSQGLVNTEAFF. DNA for the CDR3: TGTGCCAGCAGTTACTCGCAGGGGCTGGTGAACACTGAAGCTTTCTTT. The chain couples TRBV6-4 to TRBJ1-1; the D gene is possibly TRBD1 (6 bases). The CDR3 is made up of 16 amino acids. Looked up from germline, CDR1 is MRHNA and CDR2 is SNTAGT.

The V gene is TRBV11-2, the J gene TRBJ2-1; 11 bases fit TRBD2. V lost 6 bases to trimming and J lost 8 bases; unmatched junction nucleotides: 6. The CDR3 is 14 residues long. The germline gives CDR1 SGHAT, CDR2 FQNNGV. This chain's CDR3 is CASRTSGRSYEQFF. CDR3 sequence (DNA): TGTGCCAGCAGAACTAGCGGGAGATCCTATGAGCAGTTCTTC.

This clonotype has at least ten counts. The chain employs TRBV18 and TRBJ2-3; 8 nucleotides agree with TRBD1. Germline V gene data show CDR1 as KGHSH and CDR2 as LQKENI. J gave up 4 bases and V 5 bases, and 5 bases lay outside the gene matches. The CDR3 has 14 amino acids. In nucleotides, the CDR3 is TGTGCCAGCTCAGGCGACAGGGGCCCAGATACGCAGTATTTT. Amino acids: CASSGDRGPDTQYF.

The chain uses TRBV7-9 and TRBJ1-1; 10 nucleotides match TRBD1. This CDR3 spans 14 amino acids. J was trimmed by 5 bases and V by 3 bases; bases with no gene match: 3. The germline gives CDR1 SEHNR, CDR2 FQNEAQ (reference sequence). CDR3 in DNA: TGTGCCAGCAGCTTCGGGACAGGGGTTACTGAAGCTTTCTTT. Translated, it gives CASSFGTGVTEAFF.

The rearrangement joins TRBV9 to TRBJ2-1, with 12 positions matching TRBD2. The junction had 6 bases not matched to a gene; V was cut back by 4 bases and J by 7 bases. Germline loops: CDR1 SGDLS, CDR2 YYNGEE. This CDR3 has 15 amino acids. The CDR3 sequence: CASSPLAGGVNEQFF. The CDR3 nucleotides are TGTGCCAGCAGCCCTCTAGCGGGAGGGGTTAATGAGCAGTTCTTC.

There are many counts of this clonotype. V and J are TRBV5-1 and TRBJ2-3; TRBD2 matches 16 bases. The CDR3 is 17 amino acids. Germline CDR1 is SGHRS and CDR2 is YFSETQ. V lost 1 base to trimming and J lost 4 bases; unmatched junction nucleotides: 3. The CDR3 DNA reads TGCGCCAGCAGCTTGTCCGGGACTAGCGGGAGGGCAGATACGCAGTATTTT. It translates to CASSLSGTSGRADTQYF.

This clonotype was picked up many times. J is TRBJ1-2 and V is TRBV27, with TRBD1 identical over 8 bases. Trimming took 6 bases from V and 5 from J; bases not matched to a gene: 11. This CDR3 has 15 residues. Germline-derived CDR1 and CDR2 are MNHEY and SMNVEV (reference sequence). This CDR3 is CASSHGQGDGYGYTF. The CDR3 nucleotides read TGTGCCAGCAGCCATGGACAGGGCGATGGATATGGCTACACCTTC.

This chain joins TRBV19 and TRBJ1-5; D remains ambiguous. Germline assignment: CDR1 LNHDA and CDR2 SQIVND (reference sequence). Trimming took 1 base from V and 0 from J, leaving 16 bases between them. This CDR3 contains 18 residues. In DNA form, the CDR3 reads TGTGCCAGTAGTATAGTGGGAGTGCCGGCGGATAGCAATCAGCCCCAGCATTTT. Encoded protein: CASSIVGVPADSNQPQHF.

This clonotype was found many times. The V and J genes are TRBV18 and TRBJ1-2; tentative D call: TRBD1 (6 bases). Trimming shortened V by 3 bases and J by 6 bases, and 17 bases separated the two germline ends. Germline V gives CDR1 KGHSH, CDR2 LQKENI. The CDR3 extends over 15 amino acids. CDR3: CASSPRTGSRDGYTF. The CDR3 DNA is TGTGCCAGCTCACCCCGTACAGGGTCACGAGATGGCTACACCTTC.

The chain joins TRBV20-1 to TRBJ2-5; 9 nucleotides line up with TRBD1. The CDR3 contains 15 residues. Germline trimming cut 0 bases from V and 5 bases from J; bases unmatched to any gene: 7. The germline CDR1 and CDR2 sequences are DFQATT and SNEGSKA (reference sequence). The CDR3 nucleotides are TGCAGTGCTAGAGACCCACAGGGGGCGGCGGAGACCCAGTACTTC. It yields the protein CSARDPQGAAETQYF.

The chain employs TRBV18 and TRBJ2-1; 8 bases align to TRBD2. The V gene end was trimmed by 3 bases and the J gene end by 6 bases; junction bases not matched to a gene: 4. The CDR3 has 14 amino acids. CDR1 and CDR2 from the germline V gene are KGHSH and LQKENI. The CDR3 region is CASSPRTSTNEQFF. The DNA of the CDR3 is TGTGCCAGCTCACCGCGGACTAGCACCAATGAGCAGTTCTTC.

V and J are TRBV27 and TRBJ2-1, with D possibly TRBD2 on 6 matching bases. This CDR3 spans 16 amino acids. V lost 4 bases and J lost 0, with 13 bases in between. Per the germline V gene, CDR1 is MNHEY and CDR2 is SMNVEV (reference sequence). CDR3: CASSWGLPSSYNEQFF. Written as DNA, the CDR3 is TGTGCCAGCAGTTGGGGACTCCCGAGCTCCTACAATGAGCAGTTCTTC.

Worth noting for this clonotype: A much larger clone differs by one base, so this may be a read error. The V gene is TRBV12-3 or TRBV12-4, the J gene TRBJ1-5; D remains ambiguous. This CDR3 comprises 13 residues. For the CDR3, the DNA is TGTACCAGCAGTTTCGGCGCTGAGAGGCCCCAGCATTTT. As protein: CTSSFGAERPQHF.

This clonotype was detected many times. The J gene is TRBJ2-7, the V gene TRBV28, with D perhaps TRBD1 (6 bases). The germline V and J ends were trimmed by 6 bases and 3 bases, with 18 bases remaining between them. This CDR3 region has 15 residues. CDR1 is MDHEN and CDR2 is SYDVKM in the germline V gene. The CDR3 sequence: CASRPQGYTIYEQYF. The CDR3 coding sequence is TGTGCCAGCAGGCCCCAGGGGTATACCATCTACGAGCAGTACTTC.

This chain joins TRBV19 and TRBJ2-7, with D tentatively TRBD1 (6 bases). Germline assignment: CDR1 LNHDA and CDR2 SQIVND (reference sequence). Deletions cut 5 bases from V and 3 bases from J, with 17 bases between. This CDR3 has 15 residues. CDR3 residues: CASSAPGETYYEQYF. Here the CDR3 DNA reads TGTGCCAGTAGTGCCCCAGGGGAGACTTACTACGAGCAGTACTTC. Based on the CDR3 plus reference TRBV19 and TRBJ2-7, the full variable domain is DGGITQSPKYLFRKEGQNVTLSCEQNLNHDAMYWYRQDPGQGLRLIYYSQIVNDFQKGDIAEGYSVSREKKESFPLTVTSAQKNPTAFYLCASSAPGETYYEQYFGPGTRLTVT.